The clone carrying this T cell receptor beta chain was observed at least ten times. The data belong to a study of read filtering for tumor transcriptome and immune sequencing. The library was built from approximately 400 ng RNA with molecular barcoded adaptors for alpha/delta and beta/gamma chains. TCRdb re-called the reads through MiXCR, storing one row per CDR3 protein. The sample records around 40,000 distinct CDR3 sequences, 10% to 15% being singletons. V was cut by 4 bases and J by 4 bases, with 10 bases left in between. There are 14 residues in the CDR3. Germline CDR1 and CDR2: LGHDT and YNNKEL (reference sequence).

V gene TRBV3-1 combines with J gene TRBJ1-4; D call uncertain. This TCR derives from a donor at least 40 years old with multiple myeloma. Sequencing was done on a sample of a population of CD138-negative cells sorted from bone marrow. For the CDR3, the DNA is TGTGCCAGCAGCCTTGTCCGATTTAATGAAAAACTGTTTTTT. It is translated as CASSLVRFNEKLFF.